The present T cell receptor beta chain was sequenced within a study of blood T cells in healthy people across ages. With a J-beta primer mix and a sample-barcoded 5' primer, a second PCR ran roughly 6 to 12 cycles. TCRdb called the 5' RACE reads again in MiXCR, with one record for every CDR3 protein. Found here are under 950,000 distinct CDR3 sequences, about a fifth of them singletons; the top ten hold roughly 22%. As concerns this clonotype: Its target is unknown.

The donors, all healthy, were Caucasians living in Russia, aged about 6 to 95. Findings and caveats of the study: Diversity was higher, and naive CD4+ cells more numerous, in long-lived donors than in aged donors. Estimates based on one million T cells were treated as lower bounds.

This CDR3 is 16 amino acids long. The V gene lost 7 bases and the J gene lost 3 bases, with 19 bases spanning the gap. The receptor comes from a man between 65 and 85 years old in good health. The rearrangement uses TRBV12-3 or TRBV12-4 and TRBJ1-3, with a possible D match to TRBD1 (6 bases). Sequencing input: blood. CDR3 DNA: TGTGCCAGCAACCCAGGAGGGGGGCGCCGTGGAAACACCATATATTTT. Amino acid sequence: CASNPGGGRRGNTIYF.